Below, 21 T cell receptor beta chains from the same sample are listed, as sequenced in a study of glioma-infiltrating T cells after dendritic cell vaccination (dated by TCRdb to between 2015 and 2016). According to the study, the label for this sample's time point signals: after dendritic cell vaccination, including at tumor progression/relapse. Library construction relied on the immunoSEQ multiplex PCR assay. TCRdb holds this immuneACCESS table with in-frame rearrangements only. Some clones are missing; in checked studies, unresolved V genes explain under half, and the rest has no known cause. This sample comprises approximately 99,000 clones, 65% to 85% of them detected only once. The top ten constitute under 6.5% of the sample. Sample: blood, taken after dendritic cell vaccination. The receptors derive from a human donor with glioblastoma.

CDR3 protein: CASSLKTSTYEQYF. CDR3 DNA sequence: TGCGCCAGCAGCTTGAAAACTTCAACCTACGAGCAGTACTTC. This rearrangement joins TRBV5-1 to TRBJ2-7, with D hard to call. The CDR3 is 14 residues long. V was trimmed by 1 base and J by 2 bases, leaving 10 bases between them. The V gene's germline CDR1 is SGHRS and CDR2 YFSETQ.

The chain combines TRBV6-1 with TRBJ1-3, with D tentatively TRBD1 (6 bases). Looked up from germline, CDR1 is MNHNS and CDR2 is SASEGT. The CDR3 length is 17 residues. V shed 2 bases and J shed 0 bases, with 14 bases lying between them. CDR3 loop: CASSERAYRASGNTIYF. The CDR3 nucleotides read TGTGCCAGCAGTGAAAGGGCGTACAGGGCCTCTGGAAACACCATATATTTT.

The J gene is TRBJ2-7, the V gene TRBV9, with 7 bases that match TRBD1. The V and J ends lost 0 bases and 1 base, in that order; junction bases with no gene match: 1. Germline V lookup: CDR1 SGDLS, CDR2 YYNGEE. The CDR3 totals 14 residues. CDR3 in amino acids: CASSVEGQSYEQYF. The CDR3 nucleotides read TGTGCCAGCAGCGTAGAGGGACAGTCCTACGAGCAGTACTTC.

The chain joins TRBV30 to TRBJ2-5, with TRBD2 matching over 14 bases. Germline V lookup: CDR1 GTSNPN, CDR2 SVGIG (reference sequence). The CDR3 is made up of 14 amino acids. With V trimmed by 2 bases and J by 5 bases, 1 base remained unmatched. CDR3 sequence: CAWSRTSGGETQYF. In DNA, the CDR3 is TGTGCCTGGAGTAGGACTAGCGGGGGGGAGACCCAGTACTTC. Using reference TRBV30 and TRBJ2-5 for the parts outside the CDR3, the full variable domain is SQTIHQWPATLVQPVGSPLSLECTVEGTSNPNLYWYRQAAGRGLQLLFYSVGIGQISSEVPQNLSASRPQDRQFILSSKKLLLSDSGFYLCAWSRTSGGETQYFGPGTRLLVL.

The chain uses TRBV5-5 and TRBJ2-7; no clear D gene. Germline-derived CDR1 and CDR2 are SGHKS and YYEKEE (reference sequence). The CDR3 loop spans 12 amino acids. Deletions cut 5 bases from V and 4 bases from J, with 10 bases between. Here the CDR3 DNA reads TGTGCCAGCAGTCTCTTCTTGTACGAGCAGTACTTC. Its protein is CASSLFLYEQYF.

The chain couples TRBV6-6 to TRBJ2-1, with 9 positions matching TRBD1. V lost 6 bases and J lost 2; bases outside the gene matches: 5. CDR1 MNHNY and CDR2 SVGAGI come from the germline V gene (reference sequence). The CDR3 sequence is 15 residues long. The CDR3 spells CASSSGTGTYNEQFF. CDR3 DNA: TGTGCCAGCAGCTCCGGGACAGGGACCTACAATGAGCAGTTCTTC.

V usage is TRBV7-9 and J usage is TRBJ2-5; 8 bases map to TRBD2. V was pared by 5 bases and J by 9 bases, with 2 bases of the junction left unmatched. The CDR3 length is 11 residues. Germline V CDR1 and CDR2: SEHNR, FQNEAQ (reference sequence). CDR3 sequence reads: CASSPGGAQYF. The CDR3 DNA reads TGTGCCAGCAGCCCCGGGGGGGCCCAGTACTTC.

The chain employs TRBV19 and TRBJ1-5; perhaps TRBD1 as D (6 bases). The length of the CDR3 is 13 residues. Germline V CDR1 and CDR2: LNHDA, SQIVND (reference sequence). Trimming took off 9 bases at V and 3 bases at J, with 12 bases between the two ends. This chain's CDR3 is CASSGQINQPQHF. The DNA of the CDR3 is TGTGCCAGCTCCGGACAGATCAATCAGCCCCAGCATTTT.

The chain is built from TRBV19 and TRBJ2-7; TRBD2 aligns across 15 bases. V lost 5 bases to trimming and J lost 2 bases; unmatched junction nucleotides: 13. The germline V gene has CDR1 LNHDA and CDR2 SQIVND (reference sequence). CDR3 length equals 19 residues. The CDR3 spells CASSGRPGLAGGRTYEQYF. CDR3 sequence (DNA): TGTGCCAGTAGTGGAAGGCCGGGACTAGCGGGGGGCCGGACCTACGAGCAGTACTTC.

The chain has TRBV6-5 and TRBJ1-2, with 7 bases lining up with TRBD1. The germline CDR1 and CDR2 sequences are MNHEY and SVGAGI. The CDR3 runs 16 residues. The junction had 10 bases not matched to a gene; V was cut back by 0 bases and J by 6 bases. CDR3 coding DNA: TGTGCCAGCAGTTACTCTTTAACAGGGGTGGTGGATGGCTACACCTTC. Translating gives CASSYSLTGVVDGYTF.

The chain couples TRBV2 to TRBJ2-2, with 9 bases that match TRBD2. In germline, CDR1 is SNHLY, CDR2 FYNNEI. Trimming at V came to 5 bases and at J to 3 bases, leaving 4 bases not matched to a gene. This CDR3 contains 15 residues. DNA for the CDR3: TGTGCCAGCAGTATCCGACTAGCGGACACCGGGGAGCTGTTTTTT. This codes for CASSIRLADTGELFF. The variable domain in full, with the rest retrieved from reference TRBV2 and TRBJ2-2, is EPEVTQTPSHQVTQMGQEVILRCVPISNHLYFYWYRQILGQKVEFLVSFYNNEISEKSEIFDDQFSVERPDGSNFTLKIRSTKLEDSAMYFCASSIRLADTGELFFGEGSRLTVL.

The rearrangement joins TRBV18 to TRBJ2-1; 7 bases are a match to TRBD2. CDR1 is KGHSH, CDR2 LQKENI, per germline. This CDR3 region has 15 residues. V dropped 3 bases and J dropped 8; count of bases not matched to a gene: 10. CDR3 sequence (DNA): TGTGCCAGCTCACCGTTTGCGGGAGATTGGGATGAGCAGTTCTTC. Translated: CASSPFAGDWDEQFF.

The chain recombines TRBV18 with TRBJ2-2; the match to TRBD2 covers 10 bases. V lost 4 bases, J lost 5 bases, and 10 bases stayed unmatched. This CDR3 has 17 amino acids. Germline V gives CDR1 KGHSH, CDR2 LQKENI. The DNA for the CDR3 is TGTGCCAGCTCACTTCGACCTAGCGGGAGTTTGACCGGGGAGCTGTTTTTT. This encodes CASSLRPSGSLTGELFF. The entire variable domain, with the rest obtained from reference TRBV18 and TRBJ2-2, is as follows: NAGVMQNPRHLVRRRGQEARLRCSPMKGHSHVYWYRQLPEEGLKFMVYLQKENIIDESGMPKERFSAEFPKEGPSILRIQQVVRGDSAAYFCASSLRPSGSLTGELFFGEGSRLTVL.

This rearrangement joins TRBV6-1 to TRBJ1-5; perhaps TRBD1 as D (5 bases). The V gene lost 4 bases and the J gene lost 8 bases, with 15 bases spanning the gap. This CDR3 has 14 amino acids. The germline V gene encodes CDR1 MNHNS and CDR2 SASEGT. CDR3 region: CASSGLNQGEPQHF. In DNA form, the CDR3 reads TGTGCCAGCAGTGGCCTGAATCAAGGGGAGCCCCAGCATTTT.

This chain connects TRBV5-1 to TRBJ2-1, with 8 positions matching TRBD2. With 0 bases clipped from V and 5 bases from J, the junction kept 4 bases outside the gene matches. The CDR3 spans 15 residues. Germline loops: CDR1 SGHRS, CDR2 YFSETQ. CDR3 region: CASSLALAGDNEQFF. CDR3 in DNA: TGCGCCAGCAGCTTGGCCCTAGCGGGCGACAATGAGCAGTTCTTC.

V gene TRBV7-9 combines with J gene TRBJ2-5; 9 positions match TRBD1. V lost 5 bases to trimming and J lost 5 bases; unmatched junction nucleotides: 9. The length of the CDR3 is 15 residues. CDR1 and CDR2 (germline): SEHNR, FQNEAQ (reference sequence). The CDR3 region is CASSGQDRGRETQYF. The CDR3, as DNA: TGTGCCAGCAGCGGCCAGGACAGGGGCCGTGAGACCCAGTACTTC.

This chain connects TRBV5-1 to TRBJ2-5; maybe TRBD2 (6 bases). The CDR3 runs to 17 residues. V shed 4 bases and J shed 5 bases, with 24 bases lying between them. The germline CDR1 and CDR2 sequences are SGHRS and YFSETQ. The CDR3 protein is CASSHKASVTHVETQYF. The DNA for the CDR3 is TGCGCCAGCAGCCACAAGGCTAGCGTCACCCATGTGGAGACCCAGTACTTC.

The CDR3 sequence is CASSFTWSGLAGAYEQYF. CDR3 DNA sequence: TGTGCCAGCAGCTTCACCTGGTCTGGACTAGCGGGAGCCTACGAGCAGTACTTC. This chain links TRBV27 with TRBJ2-7, with 13 bases identical to TRBD2. Germline V gene data show CDR1 as MNHEY and CDR2 as SMNVEV (reference sequence). The length of the CDR3 is 18 residues. V was clipped by 6 bases and J by 2 bases; unmatched bases: 13.

The V call is TRBV5-8, the J call TRBJ2-2; TRBD1 is a possible D gene (6 bases). CDR1 and CDR2 (germline): SGHTS, YDEGEE. Trimming cost V 3 bases and J 4 bases, with 10 bases left between them. The CDR3 is made up of 14 amino acids. CDR3 DNA sequence: TGTGCCAGCAGCTCCACAGGGATCACCGGGGAGCTGTTTTTT. Protein: CASSSTGITGELFF.

The chain has TRBV2 and TRBJ2-5, with no clear D. The DNA end favors TRBJ2-7, so the J call may be wrong. The CDR3 is 13 amino acids. The germline gives CDR1 SNHLY, CDR2 FYNNEI. The CDR3 here is CASSETPYYEQYF. CDR3 coding DNA: TGTGCCAGCAGTGAAACCCCCTACTACGAGCAGTACTTC.

This chain's CDR3 is CASSSWTGDARGYTF. CDR3 DNA: TGTGCCAGCAGTTCCTGGACAGGGGATGCTCGTGGCTACACCTTC. J is TRBJ1-2 and V is TRBV28; 9 bases fit TRBD1. V was clipped by 4 bases and J by 7 bases; unmatched bases: 10. The CDR3 loop spans 15 amino acids. Looked up from germline, CDR1 is MDHEN and CDR2 is SYDVKM.